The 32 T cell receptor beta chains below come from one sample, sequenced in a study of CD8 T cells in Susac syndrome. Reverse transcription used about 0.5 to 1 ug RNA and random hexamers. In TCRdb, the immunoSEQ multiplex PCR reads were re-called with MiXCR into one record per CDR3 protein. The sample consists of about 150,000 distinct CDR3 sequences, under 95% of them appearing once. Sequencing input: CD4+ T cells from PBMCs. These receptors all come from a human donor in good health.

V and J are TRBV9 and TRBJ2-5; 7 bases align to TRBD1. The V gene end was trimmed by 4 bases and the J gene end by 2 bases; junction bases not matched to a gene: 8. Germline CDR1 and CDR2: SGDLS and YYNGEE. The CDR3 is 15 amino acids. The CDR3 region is CASSPSGDSQETQYF. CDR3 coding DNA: TGTGCCAGCAGCCCCAGTGGGGACAGTCAAGAGACCCAGTACTTC.

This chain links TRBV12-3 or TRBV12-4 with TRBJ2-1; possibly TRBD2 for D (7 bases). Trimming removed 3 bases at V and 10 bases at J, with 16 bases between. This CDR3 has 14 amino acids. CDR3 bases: TGTGCCAGCAGTTTGGGGGGGCCTTTAGTCGAGCAGTTCTTC. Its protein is CASSLGGPLVEQFF.

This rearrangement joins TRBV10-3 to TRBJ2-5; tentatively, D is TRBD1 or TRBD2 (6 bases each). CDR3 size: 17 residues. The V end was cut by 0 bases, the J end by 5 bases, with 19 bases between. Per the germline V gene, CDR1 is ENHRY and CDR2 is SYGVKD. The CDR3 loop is CAISESSNPGARETQYF. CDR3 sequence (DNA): TGTGCCATCAGTGAGTCGAGTAACCCGGGGGCGCGGGAGACCCAGTACTTC.

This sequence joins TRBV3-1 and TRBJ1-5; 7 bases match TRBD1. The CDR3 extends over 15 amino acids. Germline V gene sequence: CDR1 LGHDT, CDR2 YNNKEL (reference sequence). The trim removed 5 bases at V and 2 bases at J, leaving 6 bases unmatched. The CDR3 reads CASSAQGVGNQPQHF. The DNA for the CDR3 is TGTGCCAGCAGCGCGCAGGGGGTCGGCAATCAGCCCCAGCATTTT.

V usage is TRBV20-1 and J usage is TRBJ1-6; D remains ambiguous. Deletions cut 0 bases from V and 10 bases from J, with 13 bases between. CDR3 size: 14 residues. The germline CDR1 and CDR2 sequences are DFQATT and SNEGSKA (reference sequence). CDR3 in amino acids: CSARETLAGSPLHF. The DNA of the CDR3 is TGCAGTGCTAGAGAGACTTTAGCTGGCTCACCCCTCCACTTT.

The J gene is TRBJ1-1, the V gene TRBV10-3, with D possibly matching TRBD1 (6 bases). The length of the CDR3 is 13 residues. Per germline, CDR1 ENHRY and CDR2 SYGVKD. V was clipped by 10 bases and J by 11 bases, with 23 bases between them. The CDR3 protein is CATTGQGVDMAFF. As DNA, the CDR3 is TGTGCCACGACAGGTCAAGGGGTAGATATGGCTTTCTTT.

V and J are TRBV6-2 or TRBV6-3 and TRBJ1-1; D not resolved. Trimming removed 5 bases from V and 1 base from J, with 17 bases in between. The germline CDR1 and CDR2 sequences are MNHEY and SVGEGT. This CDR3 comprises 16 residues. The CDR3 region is CASSPHGRGRNTEAFF. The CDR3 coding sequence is TGTGCCAGCAGTCCTCATGGCCGAGGTAGGAACACTGAAGCTTTCTTT.

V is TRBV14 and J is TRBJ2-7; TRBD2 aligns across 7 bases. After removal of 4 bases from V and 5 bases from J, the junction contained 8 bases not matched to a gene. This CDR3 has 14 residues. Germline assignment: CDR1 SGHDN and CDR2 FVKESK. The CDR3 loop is CASSPLGGFHEQYF. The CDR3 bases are TGTGCCAGCAGCCCCCTCGGGGGGTTCCACGAGCAGTACTTC.

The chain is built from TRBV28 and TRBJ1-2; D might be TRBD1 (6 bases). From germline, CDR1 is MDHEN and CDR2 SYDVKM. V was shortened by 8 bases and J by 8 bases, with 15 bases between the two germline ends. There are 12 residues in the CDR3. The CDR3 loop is CASRQVSWGYTF. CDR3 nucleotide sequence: TGTGCCAGCCGACAGGTTTCTTGGGGCTACACCTTC.

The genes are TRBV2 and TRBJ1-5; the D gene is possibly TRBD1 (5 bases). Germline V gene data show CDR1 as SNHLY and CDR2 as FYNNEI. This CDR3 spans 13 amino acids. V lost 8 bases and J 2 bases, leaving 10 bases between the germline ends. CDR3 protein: CASVREGNQPQHF. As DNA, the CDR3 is TGTGCCAGCGTCAGGGAGGGCAATCAGCCCCAGCATTTT. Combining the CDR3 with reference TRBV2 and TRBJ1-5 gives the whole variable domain EPEVTQTPSHQVTQMGQEVILRCVPISNHLYFYWYRQILGQKVEFLVSFYNNEISEKSEIFDDQFSVERPDGSNFTLKIRSTKLEDSAMYFCASVREGNQPQHFGDGTRLSIL.

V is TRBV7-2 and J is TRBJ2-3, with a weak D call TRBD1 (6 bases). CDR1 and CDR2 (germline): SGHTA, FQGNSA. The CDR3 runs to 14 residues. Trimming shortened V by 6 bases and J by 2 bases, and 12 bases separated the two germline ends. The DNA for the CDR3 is TGTGCCAGCAGGGGGACAACCTCCACAGATACGCAGTATTTT. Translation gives CASRGTTSTDTQYF.

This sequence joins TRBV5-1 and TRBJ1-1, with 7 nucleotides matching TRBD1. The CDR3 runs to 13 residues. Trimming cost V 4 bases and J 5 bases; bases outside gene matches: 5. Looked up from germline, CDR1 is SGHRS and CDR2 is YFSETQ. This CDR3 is CASSPGGRTEAFF. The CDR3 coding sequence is TGCGCCAGCAGCCCAGGGGGTAGAACTGAAGCTTTCTTT.

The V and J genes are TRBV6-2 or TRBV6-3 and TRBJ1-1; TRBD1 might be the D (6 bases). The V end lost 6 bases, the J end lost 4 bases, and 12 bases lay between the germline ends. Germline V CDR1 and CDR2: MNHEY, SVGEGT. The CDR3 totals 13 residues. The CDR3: CASSSVQGTEAFF. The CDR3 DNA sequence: TGTGCCAGCAGCTCCGTACAGGGCACTGAAGCTTTCTTT.

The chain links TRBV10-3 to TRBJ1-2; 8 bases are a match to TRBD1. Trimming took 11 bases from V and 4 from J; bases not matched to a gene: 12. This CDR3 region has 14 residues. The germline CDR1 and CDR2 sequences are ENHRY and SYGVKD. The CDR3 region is CASQQGGSVYGYTF. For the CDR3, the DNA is TGTGCCTCCCAACAGGGGGGAAGTGTCTATGGCTACACCTTC.

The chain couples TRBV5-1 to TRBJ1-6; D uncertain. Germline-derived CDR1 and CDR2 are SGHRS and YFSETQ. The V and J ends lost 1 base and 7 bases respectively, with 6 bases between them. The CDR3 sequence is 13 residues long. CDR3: CASSLLENSPLHF. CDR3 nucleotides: TGCGCCAGCAGCTTGTTGGAGAATTCACCCCTCCACTTT.

The CDR3 sequence is CSANYDSYNEQFF. CDR3 bases: TGCAGTGCTAATTATGACAGCTACAATGAGCAGTTCTTC. V usage is TRBV20-1 and J usage is TRBJ2-1; the D gene is possibly TRBD1 (5 bases). The length of the CDR3 is 13 residues. The ends were cut back, 4 bases at V and 3 bases at J, with 10 bases in the middle. Germline CDR1 is DFQATT and CDR2 is SNEGSKA (reference sequence).

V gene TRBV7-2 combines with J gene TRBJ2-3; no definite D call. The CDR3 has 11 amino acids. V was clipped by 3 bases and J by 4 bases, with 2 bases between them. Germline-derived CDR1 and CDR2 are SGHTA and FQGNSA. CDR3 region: CASSFPDTQYF. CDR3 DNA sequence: TGTGCCAGCAGCTTCCCAGATACGCAGTATTTT.

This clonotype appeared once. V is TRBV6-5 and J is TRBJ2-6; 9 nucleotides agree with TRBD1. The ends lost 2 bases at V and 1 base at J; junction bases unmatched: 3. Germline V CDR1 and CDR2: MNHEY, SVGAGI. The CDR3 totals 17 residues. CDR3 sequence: CASSYGTGLSGANVLTF. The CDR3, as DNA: TGTGCCAGCAGTTACGGGACAGGGTTATCTGGGGCCAACGTCCTGACTTTC.

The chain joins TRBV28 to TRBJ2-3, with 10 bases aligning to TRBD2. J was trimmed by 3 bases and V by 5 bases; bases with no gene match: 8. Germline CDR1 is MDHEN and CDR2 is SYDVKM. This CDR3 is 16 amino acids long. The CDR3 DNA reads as TGTGCCAGCAGTACCTCCTCTAGCGGGAGAACAGATACGCAGTATTTT. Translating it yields CASSTSSSGRTDTQYF.

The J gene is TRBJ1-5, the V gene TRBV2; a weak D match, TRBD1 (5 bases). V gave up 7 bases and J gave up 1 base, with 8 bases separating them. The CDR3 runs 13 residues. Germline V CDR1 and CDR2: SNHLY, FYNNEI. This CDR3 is CASKRDSNQPQHF. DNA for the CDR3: TGTGCCAGCAAACGGGACAGCAATCAGCCCCAGCATTTT.

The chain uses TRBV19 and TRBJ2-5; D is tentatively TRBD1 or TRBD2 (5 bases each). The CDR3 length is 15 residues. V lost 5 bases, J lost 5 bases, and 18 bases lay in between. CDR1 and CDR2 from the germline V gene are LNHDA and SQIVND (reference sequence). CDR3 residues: CASSASRDPSETQYF. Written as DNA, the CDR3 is TGTGCCAGTAGTGCTAGCCGGGACCCCTCGGAGACCCAGTACTTC.

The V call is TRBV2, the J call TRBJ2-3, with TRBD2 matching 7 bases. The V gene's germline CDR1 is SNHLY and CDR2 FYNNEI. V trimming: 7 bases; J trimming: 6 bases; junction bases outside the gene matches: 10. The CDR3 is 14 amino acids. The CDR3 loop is CASTRTTSADTQYF. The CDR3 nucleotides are TGTGCCAGCACCCGAACTACTAGCGCTGATACGCAGTATTTT.

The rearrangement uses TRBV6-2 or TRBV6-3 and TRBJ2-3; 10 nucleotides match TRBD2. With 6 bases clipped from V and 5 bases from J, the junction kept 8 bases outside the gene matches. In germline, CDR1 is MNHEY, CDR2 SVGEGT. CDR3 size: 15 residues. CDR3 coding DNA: TGTGCCAGCAGCGAGAGGGCTAGCGGGGGAGATACGCAGTATTTT. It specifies CASSERASGGDTQYF.

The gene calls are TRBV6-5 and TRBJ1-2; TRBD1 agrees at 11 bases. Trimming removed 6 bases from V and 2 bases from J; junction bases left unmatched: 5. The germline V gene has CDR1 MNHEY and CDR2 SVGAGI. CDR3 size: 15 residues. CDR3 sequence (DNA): TGTGCCAGCAGAGGACAGGGGGCGCAGAACTATGGCTACACCTTC. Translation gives CASRGQGAQNYGYTF.

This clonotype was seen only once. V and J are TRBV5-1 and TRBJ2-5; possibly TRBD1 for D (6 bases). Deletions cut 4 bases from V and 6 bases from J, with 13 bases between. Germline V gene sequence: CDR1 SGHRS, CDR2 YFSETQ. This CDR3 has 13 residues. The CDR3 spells CASSLSDRQTQYF. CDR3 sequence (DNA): TGCGCCAGCAGCCTTTCGGACAGACAGACCCAGTACTTC. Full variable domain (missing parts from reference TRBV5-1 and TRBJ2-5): KAGVTQTPRYLIKTRGQQVTLSCSPISGHRSVSWYQQTPGQGLQFLFEYFSETQRNKGNFPGRFSGRQFSNSRSEMNVSTLELGDSALYLCASSLSDRQTQYFGPGTRLLVL.

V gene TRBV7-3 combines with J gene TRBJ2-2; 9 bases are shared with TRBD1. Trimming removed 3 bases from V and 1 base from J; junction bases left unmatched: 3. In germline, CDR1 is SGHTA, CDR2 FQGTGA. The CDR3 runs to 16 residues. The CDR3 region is CASSFGGQGNTGELFF. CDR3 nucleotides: TGTGCCAGCAGCTTCGGGGGACAGGGGAACACCGGGGAGCTGTTTTTT.

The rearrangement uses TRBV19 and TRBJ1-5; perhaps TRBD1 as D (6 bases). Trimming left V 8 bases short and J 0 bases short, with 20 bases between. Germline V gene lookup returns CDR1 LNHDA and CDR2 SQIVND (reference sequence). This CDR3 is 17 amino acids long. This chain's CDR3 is CASARARGAFSNQPQHF. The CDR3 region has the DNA TGTGCCAGTGCCCGTGCGAGGGGGGCGTTTAGCAATCAGCCCCAGCATTTT.

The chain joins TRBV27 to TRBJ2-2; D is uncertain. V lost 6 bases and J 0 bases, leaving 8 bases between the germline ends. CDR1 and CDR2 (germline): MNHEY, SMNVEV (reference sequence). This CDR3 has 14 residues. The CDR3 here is CASRKTPNTGELFF. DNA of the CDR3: TGTGCCAGCAGAAAAACCCCGAACACCGGGGAGCTGTTTTTT.

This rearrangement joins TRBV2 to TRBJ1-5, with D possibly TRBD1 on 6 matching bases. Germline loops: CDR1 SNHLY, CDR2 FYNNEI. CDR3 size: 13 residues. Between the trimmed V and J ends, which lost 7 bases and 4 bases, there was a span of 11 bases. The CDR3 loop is CASKGQGNQPQHF. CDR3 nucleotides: TGTGCCAGCAAAGGGCAGGGGAATCAGCCCCAGCATTTT.

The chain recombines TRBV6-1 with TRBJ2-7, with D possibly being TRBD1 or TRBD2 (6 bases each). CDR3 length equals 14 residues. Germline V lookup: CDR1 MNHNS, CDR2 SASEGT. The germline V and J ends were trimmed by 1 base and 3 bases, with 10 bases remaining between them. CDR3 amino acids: CASSEGGAGYEQYF. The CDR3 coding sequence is TGTGCCAGCAGTGAAGGGGGGGCGGGCTACGAGCAGTACTTC.

In DNA, the CDR3 is TGTGCCAGCAGTGAAGGCCTTAGGGGGCGACAACCCTACGAGCAGTACTTC. It codes for CASSEGLRGRQPYEQYF. The rearrangement links TRBV2 to TRBJ2-7, with 7 bases matching TRBD1. Germline V gene data show CDR1 as SNHLY and CDR2 as FYNNEI. The junction had 11 bases not matched to a gene; V was cut back by 1 base and J by 2 bases. The length of the CDR3 is 17 residues.

The CDR3 region has the DNA TGCGCCAGCAGCTTGATACAGGGGGGTCTCCACGAGCAGTACTTC. Encoded protein: CASSLIQGGLHEQYF. The chain recombines TRBV5-1 with TRBJ2-7; 8 bases agree with TRBD1. CDR1 SGHRS and CDR2 YFSETQ come from the germline V gene. The J segment lost 5 bases and the V segment lost 1 base, leaving 8 bases of the junction unmatched. CDR3 length: 15 amino acids.